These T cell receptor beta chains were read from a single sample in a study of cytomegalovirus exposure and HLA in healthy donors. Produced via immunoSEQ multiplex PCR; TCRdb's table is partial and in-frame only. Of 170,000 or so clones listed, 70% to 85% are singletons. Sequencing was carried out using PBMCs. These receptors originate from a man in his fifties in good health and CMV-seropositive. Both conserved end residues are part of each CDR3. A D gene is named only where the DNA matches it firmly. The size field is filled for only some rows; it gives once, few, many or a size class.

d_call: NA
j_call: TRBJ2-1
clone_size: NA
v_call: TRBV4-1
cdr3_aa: CASSQVIVGQYYNEQFF
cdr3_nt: TGCGCCAGCAGCCAAGTTATAGTAGGACAGTACTACAATGAGCAGTTCTTC

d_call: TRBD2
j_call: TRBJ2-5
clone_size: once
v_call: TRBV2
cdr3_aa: CASRGPTGGQETQYF
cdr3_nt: TGTGCCAGCAGGGGACCTACCGGGGGGCAAGAGACCCAGTACTTC

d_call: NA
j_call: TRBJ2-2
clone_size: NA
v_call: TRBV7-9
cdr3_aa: CASSFPRGAGELFF
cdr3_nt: TGTGCCAGCAGCTTCCCTAGAGGCGCCGGGGAGCTGTTTTTT

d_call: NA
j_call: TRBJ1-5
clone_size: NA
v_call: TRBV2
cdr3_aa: CASSDRQSNQPQHF
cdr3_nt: TGTGCCAGCAGTGACAGACAGAGCAATCAGCCCCAGCATTTT

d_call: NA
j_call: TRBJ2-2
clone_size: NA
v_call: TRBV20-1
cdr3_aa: CSARVFGELFF
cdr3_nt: TGCAGTGCTAGAGTCTTCGGGGAGCTGTTTTTT

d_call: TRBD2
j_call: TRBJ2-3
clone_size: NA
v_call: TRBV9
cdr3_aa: CASSVELAGGKDTQYF
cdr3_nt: TGTGCCAGCAGCGTAGAGCTAGCGGGAGGTAAAGATACGCAGTATTTT

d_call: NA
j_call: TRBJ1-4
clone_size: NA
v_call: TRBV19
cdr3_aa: CASSIARRGVEKLFF
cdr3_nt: TGTGCCAGTAGTATTGCCCGCCGGGGGGTTGAAAAACTGTTTTTT

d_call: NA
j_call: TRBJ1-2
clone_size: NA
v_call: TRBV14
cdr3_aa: CASSQGWELYGYTF
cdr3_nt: TGTGCCAGCAGCCAAGGATGGGAGCTCTATGGCTACACCTTC

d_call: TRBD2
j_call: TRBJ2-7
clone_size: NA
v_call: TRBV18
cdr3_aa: CASSPYSGSGGSSYEQYF
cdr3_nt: TGTGCCAGCTCACCCTACTCTGGAAGCGGGGGGAGCTCCTACGAGCAGTACTTC

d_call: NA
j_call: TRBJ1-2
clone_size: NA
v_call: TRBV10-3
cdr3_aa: CAISEDMSARNYGYTF
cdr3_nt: TGTGCCATCAGTGAGGACATGTCCGCCCGCAACTATGGCTACACCTTC

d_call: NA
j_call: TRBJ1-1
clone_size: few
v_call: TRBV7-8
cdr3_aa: CASSLRDNTVQAFF
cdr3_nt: TGTGCCAGCAGCTTACGGGACAACACCGTCCAAGCTTTCTTT

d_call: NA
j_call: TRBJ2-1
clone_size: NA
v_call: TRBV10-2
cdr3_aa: CASSEGGRSYNEQFF
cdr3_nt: TGCGCCAGCAGTGAGGGCGGCCGCTCCTACAATGAGCAGTTCTTC

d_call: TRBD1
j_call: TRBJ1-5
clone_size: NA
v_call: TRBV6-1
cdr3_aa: CASRGTGGSNQPQHF
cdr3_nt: TGTGCCAGCAGGGGGACAGGGGGAAGCAATCAGCCCCAGCATTTT

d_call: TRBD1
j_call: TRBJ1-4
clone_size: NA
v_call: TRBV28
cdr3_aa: CASIDSGQGNEKLFF
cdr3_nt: TGTGCCAGCATCGACTCGGGACAGGGGAATGAAAAACTGTTTTTT

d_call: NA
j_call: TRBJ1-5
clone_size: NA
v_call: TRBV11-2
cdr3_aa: CASSFDGLGNQPQHF
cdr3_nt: TGTGCCAGCAGCTTTGATGGGCTGGGCAATCAGCCCCAGCATTTT

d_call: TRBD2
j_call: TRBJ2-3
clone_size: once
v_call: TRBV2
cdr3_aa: CASSSRLAGETDTQYF
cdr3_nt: TGTGCCAGCAGTTCAAGACTAGCGGGAGAGACAGATACGCAGTATTTT

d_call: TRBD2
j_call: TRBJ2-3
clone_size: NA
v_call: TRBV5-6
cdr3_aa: CASSISGGLDTQYF
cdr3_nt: TGTGCCAGCAGCATTAGCGGGGGGCTAGATACGCAGTATTTT

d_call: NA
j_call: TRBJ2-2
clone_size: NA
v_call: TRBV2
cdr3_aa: CASRSRDLNTGELFF
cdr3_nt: TGTGCCAGCAGGAGCCGGGACTTGAACACCGGGGAGCTGTTTTTT

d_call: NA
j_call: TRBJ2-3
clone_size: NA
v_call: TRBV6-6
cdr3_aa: CASSYPTGGSDTQYF
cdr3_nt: TGTGCCAGCAGTTACCCCACTGGGGGGTCAGATACGCAGTATTTT

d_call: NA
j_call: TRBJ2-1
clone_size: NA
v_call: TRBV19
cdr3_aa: CASKSAGSSYNEQFF
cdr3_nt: TGTGCCAGTAAGTCAGCGGGCAGCTCCTACAATGAGCAGTTCTTC

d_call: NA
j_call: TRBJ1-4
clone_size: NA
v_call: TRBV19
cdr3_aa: CASSLGIASEKLFF
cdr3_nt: TGTGCCAGTAGTCTCGGGATCGCAAGCGAAAAACTGTTTTTT

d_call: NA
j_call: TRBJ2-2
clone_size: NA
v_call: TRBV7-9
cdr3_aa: CASSLPAGWDTGELFF
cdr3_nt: TGTGCCAGCAGCCTCCCCGCGGGCTGGGACACCGGGGAGCTGTTTTTT

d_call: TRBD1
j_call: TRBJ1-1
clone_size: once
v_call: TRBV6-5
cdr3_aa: CASRTGEGTEAFF
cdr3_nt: TGTGCCAGCAGGACAGGGGAAGGCACTGAAGCTTTCTTT

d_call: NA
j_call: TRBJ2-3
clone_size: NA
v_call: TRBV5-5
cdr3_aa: CASSIQGQRTDTQYF
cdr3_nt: TGTGCCAGCAGCATTCAGGGGCAGCGCACAGATACGCAGTATTTT

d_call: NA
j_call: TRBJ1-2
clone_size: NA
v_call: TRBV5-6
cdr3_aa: CASSLGSLGGKGYGYTF
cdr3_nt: TGTGCCAGCAGCTTGGGCTCCTTAGGGGGAAAGGGCTATGGCTACACCTTC

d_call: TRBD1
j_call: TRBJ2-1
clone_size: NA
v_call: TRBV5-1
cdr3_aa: CASSSRQGTYNEQFF
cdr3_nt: TGCGCCAGCAGCTCCCGACAGGGGACTTACAATGAGCAGTTCTTC

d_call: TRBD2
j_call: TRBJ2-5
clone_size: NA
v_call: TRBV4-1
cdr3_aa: CASSQAGLAGGPPQYF
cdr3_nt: TGCGCCAGCAGCCAGGCAGGACTAGCGGGAGGCCCACCCCAGTACTTC

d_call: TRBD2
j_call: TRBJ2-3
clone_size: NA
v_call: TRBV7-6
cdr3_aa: CASSPAGGQADTQYF
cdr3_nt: TGTGCCAGCAGCCCAGCGGGAGGTCAAGCAGATACGCAGTATTTT

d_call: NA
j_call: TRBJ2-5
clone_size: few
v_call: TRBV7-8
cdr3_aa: CASSFQGLETQYF
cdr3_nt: TGTGCCAGCAGCTTCCAGGGTTTGGAGACCCAGTACTTC

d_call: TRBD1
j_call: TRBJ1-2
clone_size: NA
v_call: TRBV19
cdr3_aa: CASSPRTGGYTF
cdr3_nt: TGTGCCAGTAGTCCTCGGACAGGGGGCTACACCTTC

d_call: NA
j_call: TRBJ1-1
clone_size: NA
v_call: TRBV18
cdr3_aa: CASSPPPGNTEAFF
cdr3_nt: TGTGCCAGCTCACCACCGCCAGGCAACACTGAAGCTTTCTTT

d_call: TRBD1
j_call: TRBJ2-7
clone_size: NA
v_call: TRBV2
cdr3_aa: CASSPGTVLLMQYF
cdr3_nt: TGTGCCAGCAGCCCTGGGACAGTGCTTCTTATGCAGTACTTC

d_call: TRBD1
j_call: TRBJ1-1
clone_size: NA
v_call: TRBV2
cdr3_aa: CASTPGGGRNTEAFF
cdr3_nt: TGTGCCAGCACTCCAGGGGGCGGACGGAACACTGAAGCTTTCTTT

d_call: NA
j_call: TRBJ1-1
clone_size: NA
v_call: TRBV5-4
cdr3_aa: CASSSGLFNTEAFF
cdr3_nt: TGTGCCAGCAGCTCCGGACTTTTTAACACTGAAGCTTTCTTT

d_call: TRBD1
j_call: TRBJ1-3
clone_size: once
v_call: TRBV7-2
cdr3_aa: CASSSYRGSSGNTIYF
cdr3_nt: TGTGCCAGCAGCTCATACAGGGGCAGCTCTGGAAACACCATATATTTT